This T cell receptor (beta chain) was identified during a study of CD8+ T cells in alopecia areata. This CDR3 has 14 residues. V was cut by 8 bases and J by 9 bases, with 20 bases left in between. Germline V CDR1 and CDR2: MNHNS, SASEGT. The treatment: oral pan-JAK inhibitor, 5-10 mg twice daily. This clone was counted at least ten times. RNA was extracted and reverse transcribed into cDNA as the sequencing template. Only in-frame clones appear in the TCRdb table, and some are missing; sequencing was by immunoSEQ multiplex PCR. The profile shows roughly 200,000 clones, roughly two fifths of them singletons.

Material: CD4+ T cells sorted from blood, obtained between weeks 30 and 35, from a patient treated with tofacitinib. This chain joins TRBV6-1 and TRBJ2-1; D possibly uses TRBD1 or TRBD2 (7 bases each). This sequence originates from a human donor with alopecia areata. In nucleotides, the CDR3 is TGTGCCAGCCTGTTAGGGGGAGGGGGCAGTGAGCAGTTCTTC. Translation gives CASLLGGGGSEQFF.